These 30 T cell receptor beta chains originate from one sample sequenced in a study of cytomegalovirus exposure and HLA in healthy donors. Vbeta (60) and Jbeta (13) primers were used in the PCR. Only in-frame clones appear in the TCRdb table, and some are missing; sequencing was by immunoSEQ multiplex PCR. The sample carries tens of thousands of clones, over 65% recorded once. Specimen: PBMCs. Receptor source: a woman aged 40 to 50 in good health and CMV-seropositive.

Written as DNA, the CDR3 is TGTGCCAGCAGCTTAGACCCGGGACAGGGGGGTCAGCCCCAGCATTTT. Its translation is CASSLDPGQGGQPQHF. The chain has TRBV11-2 and TRBJ1-5; 11 bases align to TRBD1. CDR1 SGHAT and CDR2 FQNNGV come from the germline V gene. Trimming took 0 bases from V and 6 from J; bases not matched to a gene: 4. There are 16 residues in the CDR3.

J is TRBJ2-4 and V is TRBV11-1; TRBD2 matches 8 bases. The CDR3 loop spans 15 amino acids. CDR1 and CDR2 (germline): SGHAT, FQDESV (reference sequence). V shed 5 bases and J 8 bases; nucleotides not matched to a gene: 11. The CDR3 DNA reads TGTGCCAGCAGCACCCCGGGGGGGCTAGGGCACATTCAGTACTTC. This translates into CASSTPGGLGHIQYF. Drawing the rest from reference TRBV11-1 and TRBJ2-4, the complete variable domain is EAEVAQSPRYKITEKSQAVAFWCDPISGHATLYWYRQILGQGPELLVQFQDESVVDDSQLPKDRFSAERLKGVDSTLKIQPAELGDSAMYLCASSTPGGLGHIQYFGAGTRLSVL.

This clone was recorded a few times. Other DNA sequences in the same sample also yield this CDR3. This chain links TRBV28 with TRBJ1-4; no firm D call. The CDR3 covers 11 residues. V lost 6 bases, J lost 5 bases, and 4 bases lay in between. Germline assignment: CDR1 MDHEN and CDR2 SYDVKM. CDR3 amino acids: CASRSNEKLFF. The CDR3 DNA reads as TGTGCCAGCAGGAGCAATGAAAAACTGTTTTTT.

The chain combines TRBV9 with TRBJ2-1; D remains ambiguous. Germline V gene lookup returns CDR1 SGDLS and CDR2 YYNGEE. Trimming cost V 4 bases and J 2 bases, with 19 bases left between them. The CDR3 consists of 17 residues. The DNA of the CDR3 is TGTGCCAGCAGCCCCCACTCTGGCGGAGTCCCCTACAATGAGCAGTTCTTC. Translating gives CASSPHSGGVPYNEQFF.

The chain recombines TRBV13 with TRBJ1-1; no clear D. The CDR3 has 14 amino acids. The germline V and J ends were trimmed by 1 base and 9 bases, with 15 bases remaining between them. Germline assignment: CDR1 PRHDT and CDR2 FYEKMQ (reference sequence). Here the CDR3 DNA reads TGTGCCAGCAGCTTAGAGCGGCAGACACGTCAAGCTTTCTTT. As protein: CASSLERQTRQAFF. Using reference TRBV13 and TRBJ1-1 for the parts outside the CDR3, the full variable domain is AAGVIQSPRHLIKEKRETATLKCYPIPRHDTVYWYQQGPGQDPQFLISFYEKMQSDKGSIPDRFSAQQFSDYHSELNMSSLELGDSALYFCASSLERQTRQAFFGQGTRLTVV.

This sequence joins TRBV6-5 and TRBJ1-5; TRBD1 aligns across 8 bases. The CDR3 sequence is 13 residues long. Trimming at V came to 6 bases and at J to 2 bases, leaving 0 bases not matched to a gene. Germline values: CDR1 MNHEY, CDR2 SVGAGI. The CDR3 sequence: CASRDRGNQPQHF. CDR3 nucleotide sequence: TGTGCCAGCAGGGACAGGGGCAATCAGCCCCAGCATTTT.

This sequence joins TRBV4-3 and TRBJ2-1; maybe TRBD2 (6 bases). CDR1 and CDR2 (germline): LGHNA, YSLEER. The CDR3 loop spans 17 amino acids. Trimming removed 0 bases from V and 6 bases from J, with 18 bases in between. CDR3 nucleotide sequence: TGCGCCAGCAGCCAAGATACGGCCCCTGTTAGCGGCAATGAGCAGTTCTTC. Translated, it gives CASSQDTAPVSGNEQFF.

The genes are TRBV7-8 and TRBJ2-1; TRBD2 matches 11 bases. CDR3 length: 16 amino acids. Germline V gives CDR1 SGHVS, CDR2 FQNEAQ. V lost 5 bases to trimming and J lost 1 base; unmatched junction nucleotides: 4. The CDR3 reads CASSRGTSGSYNEQFF. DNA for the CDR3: TGTGCCAGCAGCCGGGGGACTAGCGGATCCTACAATGAGCAGTTCTTC.

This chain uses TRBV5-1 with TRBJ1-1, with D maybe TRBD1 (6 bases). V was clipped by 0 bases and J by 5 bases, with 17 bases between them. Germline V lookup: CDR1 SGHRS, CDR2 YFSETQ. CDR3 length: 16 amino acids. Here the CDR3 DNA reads TGCGCCAGCAGCTTGGGAACAGGGATAACGGGGACTGAAGCTTTCTTT. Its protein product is CASSLGTGITGTEAFF.

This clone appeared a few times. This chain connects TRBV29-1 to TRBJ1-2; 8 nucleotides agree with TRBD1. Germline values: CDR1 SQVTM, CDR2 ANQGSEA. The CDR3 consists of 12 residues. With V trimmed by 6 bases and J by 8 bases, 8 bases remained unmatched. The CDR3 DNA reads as TGCAGCGTCGTCCAGGGGGCGGGGGGCTACACCTTC. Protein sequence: CSVVQGAGGYTF.

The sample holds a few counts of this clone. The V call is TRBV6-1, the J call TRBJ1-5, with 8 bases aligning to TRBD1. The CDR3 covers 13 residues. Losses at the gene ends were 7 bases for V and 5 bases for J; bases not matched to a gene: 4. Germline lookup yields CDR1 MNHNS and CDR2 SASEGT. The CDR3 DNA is TGTGCCAGCACCATGGACAGGGATCAGCCCCAGCATTTT. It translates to CASTMDRDQPQHF.

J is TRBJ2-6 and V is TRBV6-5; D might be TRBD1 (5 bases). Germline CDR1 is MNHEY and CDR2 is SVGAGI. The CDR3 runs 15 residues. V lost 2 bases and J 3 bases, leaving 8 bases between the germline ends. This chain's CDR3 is CASSYGASGANVLTF. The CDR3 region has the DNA TGTGCCAGCAGTTACGGGGCGAGTGGGGCCAACGTCCTGACTTTC.

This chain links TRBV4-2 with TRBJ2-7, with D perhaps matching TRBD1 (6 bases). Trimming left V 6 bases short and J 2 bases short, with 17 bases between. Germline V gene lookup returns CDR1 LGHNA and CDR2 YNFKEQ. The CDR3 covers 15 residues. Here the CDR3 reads CASSKLRTETYEQYF. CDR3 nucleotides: TGTGCCAGCAGTAAGCTACGGACAGAAACCTACGAGCAGTACTTC.

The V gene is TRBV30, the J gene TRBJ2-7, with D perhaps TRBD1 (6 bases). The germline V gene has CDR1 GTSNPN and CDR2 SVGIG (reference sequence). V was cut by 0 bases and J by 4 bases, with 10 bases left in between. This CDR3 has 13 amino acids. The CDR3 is CAWSVPQGYEQYF. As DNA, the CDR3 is TGTGCCTGGAGTGTACCGCAGGGGTACGAGCAGTACTTC.

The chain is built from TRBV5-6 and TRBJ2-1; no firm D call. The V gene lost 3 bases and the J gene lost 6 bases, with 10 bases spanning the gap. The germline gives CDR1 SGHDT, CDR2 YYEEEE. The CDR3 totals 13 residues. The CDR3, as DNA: TGTGCCAGCAGCTCCTACTTCGGCAATGAGCAGTTCTTC. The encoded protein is CASSSYFGNEQFF.

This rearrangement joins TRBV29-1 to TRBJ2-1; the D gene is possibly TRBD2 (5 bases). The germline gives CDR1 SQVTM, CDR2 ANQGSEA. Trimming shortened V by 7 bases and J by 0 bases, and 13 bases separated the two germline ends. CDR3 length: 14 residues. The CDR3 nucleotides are TGCAGCGCCCGGGGTTCGAGCTCCTACAATGAGCAGTTCTTC. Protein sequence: CSARGSSSYNEQFF.

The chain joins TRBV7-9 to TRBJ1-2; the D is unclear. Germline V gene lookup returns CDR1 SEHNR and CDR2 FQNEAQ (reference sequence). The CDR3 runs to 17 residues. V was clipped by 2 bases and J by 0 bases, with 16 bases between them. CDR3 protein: CASSLIGRTSANYGYTF. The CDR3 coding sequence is TGTGCCAGCAGCTTAATAGGCAGGACTTCGGCTAACTATGGCTACACCTTC.

CDR3 bases: TGTGCCAGTAGCCCGCCGGGGAACACTGAAGCTTTCTTT. It encodes CASSPPGNTEAFF. This rearrangement joins TRBV19 to TRBJ1-1; D gene uncertain. From germline, CDR1 is LNHDA and CDR2 SQIVND (reference sequence). CDR3 length equals 13 residues. V gave up 6 bases and J gave up 1 base, with 9 bases separating them. Full variable domain (outside the CDR3, taken from reference TRBV19 and TRBJ1-1): DGGITQSPKYLFRKEGQNVTLSCEQNLNHDAMYWYRQDPGQGLRLIYYSQIVNDFQKGDIAEGYSVSREKKESFPLTVTSAQKNPTAFYLCASSPPGNTEAFFGQGTRLTVV.

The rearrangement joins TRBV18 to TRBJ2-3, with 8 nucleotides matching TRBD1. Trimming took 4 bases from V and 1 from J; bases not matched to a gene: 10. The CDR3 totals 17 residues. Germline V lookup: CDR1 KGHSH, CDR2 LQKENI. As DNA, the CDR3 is TGTGCCAGCTCACTAGCAGCGACAGGGGCCGGCACAGATACGCAGTATTTT. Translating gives CASSLAATGAGTDTQYF.

The CDR3 bases are TGTGCCAGCAGGCGCCTGACAGGGGGCGGCACTGAAGCTTTCTTT. The encoded protein is CASRRLTGGGTEAFF. The chain combines TRBV28 with TRBJ1-1; 10 bases match TRBD1. The CDR3 runs 15 residues. J was trimmed by 4 bases and V by 6 bases; bases with no gene match: 8. Germline CDR1 is MDHEN and CDR2 is SYDVKM.

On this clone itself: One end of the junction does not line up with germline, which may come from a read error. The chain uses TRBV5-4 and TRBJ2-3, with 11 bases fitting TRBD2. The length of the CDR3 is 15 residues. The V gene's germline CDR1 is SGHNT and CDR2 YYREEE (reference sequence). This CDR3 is CASSVAGGLSDTQCF. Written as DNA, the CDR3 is TGTGCCAGCAGTGTAGCGGGAGGGCTCTCAGATACGCAGTGTTTT.

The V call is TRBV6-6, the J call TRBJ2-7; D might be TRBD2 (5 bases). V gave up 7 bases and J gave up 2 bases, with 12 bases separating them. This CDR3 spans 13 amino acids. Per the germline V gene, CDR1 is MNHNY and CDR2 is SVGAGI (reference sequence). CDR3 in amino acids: CASKGDQTYEQYF. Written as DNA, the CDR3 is TGTGCCAGCAAGGGAGATCAGACCTACGAGCAGTACTTC.

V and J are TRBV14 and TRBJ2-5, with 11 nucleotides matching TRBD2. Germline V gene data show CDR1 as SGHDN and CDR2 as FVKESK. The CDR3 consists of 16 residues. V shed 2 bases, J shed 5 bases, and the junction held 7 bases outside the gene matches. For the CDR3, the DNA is TGTGCCAGCAGCCAATCTACTAGCGGGAGTTGGGAGACCCAGTACTTC. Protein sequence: CASSQSTSGSWETQYF.

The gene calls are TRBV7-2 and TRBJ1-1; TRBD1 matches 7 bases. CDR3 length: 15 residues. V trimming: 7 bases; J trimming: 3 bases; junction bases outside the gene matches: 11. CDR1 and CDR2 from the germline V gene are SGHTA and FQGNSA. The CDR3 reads CASNPRRTGHTEAFF. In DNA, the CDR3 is TGTGCCAGCAACCCCAGGAGGACAGGCCACACTGAAGCTTTCTTT.

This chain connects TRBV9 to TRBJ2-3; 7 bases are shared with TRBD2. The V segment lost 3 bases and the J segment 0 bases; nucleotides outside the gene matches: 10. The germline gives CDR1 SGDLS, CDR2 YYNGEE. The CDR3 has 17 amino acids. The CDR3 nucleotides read TGTGCCAGCAGCGACCCCCCCCTAGCGGATAGCACAGATACGCAGTATTTT. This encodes CASSDPPLADSTDTQYF.

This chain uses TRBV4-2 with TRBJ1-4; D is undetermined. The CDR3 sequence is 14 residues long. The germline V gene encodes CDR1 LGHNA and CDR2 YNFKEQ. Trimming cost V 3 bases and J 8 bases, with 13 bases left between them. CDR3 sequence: CASSHPEGNEKLFF. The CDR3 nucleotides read TGTGCCAGCAGCCATCCGGAGGGTAACGAAAAACTGTTTTTT.

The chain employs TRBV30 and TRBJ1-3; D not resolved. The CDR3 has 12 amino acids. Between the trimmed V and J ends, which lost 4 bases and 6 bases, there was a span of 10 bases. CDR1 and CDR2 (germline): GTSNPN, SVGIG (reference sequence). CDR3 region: CAWTVGENTIYF. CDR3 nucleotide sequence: TGTGCCTGGACCGTCGGTGAAAACACCATATATTTT.

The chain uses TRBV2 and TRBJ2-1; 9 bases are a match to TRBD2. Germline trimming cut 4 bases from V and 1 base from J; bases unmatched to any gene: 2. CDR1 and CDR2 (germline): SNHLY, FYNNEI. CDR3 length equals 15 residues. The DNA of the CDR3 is TGTGCCAGCAGTGGGCTAGCGGGATCCTACAATGAGCAGTTCTTC. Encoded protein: CASSGLAGSYNEQFF.

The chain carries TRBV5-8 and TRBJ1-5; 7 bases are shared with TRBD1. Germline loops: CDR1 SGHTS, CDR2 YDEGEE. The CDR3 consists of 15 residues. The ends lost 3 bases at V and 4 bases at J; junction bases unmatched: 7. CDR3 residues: CASSSRTGPNQPQHF. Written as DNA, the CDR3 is TGTGCCAGCAGCTCCCGGACAGGACCGAATCAGCCCCAGCATTTT.

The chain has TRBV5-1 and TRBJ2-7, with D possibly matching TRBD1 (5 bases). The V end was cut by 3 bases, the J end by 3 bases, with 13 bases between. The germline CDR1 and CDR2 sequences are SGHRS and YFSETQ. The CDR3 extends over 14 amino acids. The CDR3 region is CASSSTDPFYEQYF. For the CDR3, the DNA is TGCGCCAGCAGCTCGACAGACCCCTTCTACGAGCAGTACTTC.